This entry is about one T cell receptor (beta chain). As yet, its antigen is unknown. This entry belongs to a study of CD8 T cells in ankylosing spondylitis. Whole-study findings and limits: Within ankylosing spondylitis blood, a TCR beta motif made up of several highly homologous variants appeared to be characteristic.

This CDR3 is built from 13 residues. CDR1 MNHEY and CDR2 SMNVEV come from the germline V gene (reference sequence). V lost 6 bases and J 2 bases, leaving 8 bases between the germline ends. TCR beta libraries were made by quantitative 5'-RACE with molecular barcodes. Via MiXCR, TCRdb re-called the 5' RACE reads, giving one row per CDR3 protein. The sample contains about 160,000 distinct CDR3 sequences, under 55% of which appear only once. V usage is TRBV27 and J usage is TRBJ1-5; D not resolved. The sample comprised synovial fluid, either unsorted or a sorted T cell fraction (not recorded which). The TCR sequence derives from a male donor with ankylosing spondylitis. The CDR3 coding sequence is TGTGCCAGCAGAGGGCTGGGCAATCAGCCCCAGCATTTT. This translates into CASRGLGNQPQHF.